A single T cell receptor (beta chain) is shown here with its context. What this receptor recognizes is not known. There are no base qualities to consult, and no much larger clone falls within one base. V and J lose 2 bases and 6 bases, and a span of 13 bases separates them. Via the germline V gene (reference sequence), CDR1 is LNHNV and CDR2 YYDKDF. The CDR3 has 14 amino acids, counting the end cysteine and phenylalanine. Solely the CDR3 DNA is kept, with 42 bases framed from the first base. TCRbeta CDR3 regions were amplified from genomic DNA using the immunoSEQ Assay, a bias-controlled multiplex PCR. The source study handled its data this way. The number of nucleated cells in each sample was estimated by amplification of reference gene primers within the assay. Sequence reads were collapsed and filtered to measure the absolute abundance of every unique TCRbeta CDR3 rearrangement. Productive Simpson clonality was computed per sample as the square root of Simpson's diversity index over productive rearrangements. Not all clones reach the TCRdb copy of this immuneACCESS table, which keeps in-frame sequences only. Checked studies attribute under half of the gap to unresolved V genes and leave the rest unexplained. The V and J calls and clone size come from that table; D and trimming were worked out from the DNA. Counted in this sample were over 250,000 clones; about 89% of them appeared once. The leading ten clones occupy approximately 2.4% of the sample.

This sample was included in a study of blood T cell repertoires in COVID-19 (TCRdb year 2020). Background on the whole study: Samples covering the acute and convalescent phases of COVID-19 were provided by collaborators in the United States, Italy and Spain. The material from the prospective study consisted of cDNA or gDNA derived from T cells, B-cell-depleted T cells, or PBMCs. Deeply sampled blood TCRbeta repertoires from subjects exposed to, actively infected with, or recovered from COVID-19 were included in the dataset. The repertoires were made available in a free public database intended to serve as a resource for research on the immune response to SARS-CoV-2. Samples were obtained from the ongoing ImmuneRACE study (first 160 participants) and from 1,254 subjects provided by 6 global collaborators. Nearly every sample came with metadata listing a de-identified subject ID, COVID-19 status, age in years and sex. Where HLA class I and class II types were available, the types were taken from metadata supplied by the sample provider, not from assay-based typing. General findings and caveats noted by the study authors: The quantity of clinical and demographic metadata differed by source and by participant and was supplied without curation.

Participants in the prospective study were aged about 18 to 95 years, lived in approximately 26 United States geographic areas, and enrolled through a virtual design. To assign participants to cohorts, the prospective study relied on clinical history that participants themselves reported in a screening survey and a study questionnaire. ImmuneRACE Cohort 3 recovered participants were defined by two consecutive negative NP/OP PCR tests, healthcare professional clearance, or symptom resolution. Each participant in the prospective study had whole blood, serum and a nasopharyngeal or oropharyngeal swab collected by mobile phlebotomists. Participants in the prospective study had the option to provide additional blood draws and questionnaires over an approximately 2-month period. Prospective study blood samples were shipped either frozen or at room temperature before DNA extraction.

This chain is built from TRBV15 and TRBJ1-2, with TRBD1 perhaps the D gene, on 5 matching bases. Source material: PBMCs or T cells enriched from blood (not recorded which). The sequence derives from a woman between 18 and 29 years old who had recovered from COVID-19. The base sequence is TGTGCCACCAGCAGACCGGCGTTGGGGCATGGCTACACCTTC. The translation is CATSRPALGHGYTF.